The source of this TCR beta chain is a study of technical replicates of blood from four donors. Germline CDR1 is SGHNT and CDR2 is YENEEA. The CDR3 is made up of 13 amino acids. V was pared by 0 bases and J by 5 bases, with 5 bases between. The assay was immunoSEQ multiplex PCR, and TCRdb's table has in-frame clones only and misses some. The sample carries some 80,000 clones, around 97% recorded once. The chain couples TRBV11-3 to TRBJ2-1; D unclear. The sequenced sample was T cells isolated from PBMCs. This sequence was found in a human donor in good health. The CDR3 DNA reads TGTGCCAGCAGCTTAGATAAGCACAATGAGCAGTTCTTC. The encoded protein is CASSLDKHNEQFF.